A single sample gave rise to the 25 T cell receptor beta chains below, sequenced in a study of human T cells and chemical hapten exposure (dated by TCRdb to about 2021). The time point label on this specimen signifies: patch test 1, 2 weeks after DPC sensitization. What the treatment or condition label conveys for this sample: therapeutic diphenylcyclopropenone sensitization with weekly scalp DPC. Total RNA was extracted from unfractionated whole blood that had been collected in Tempus Blood RNA tubes. Libraries were made using RACE. The sample was run on a NextSeq 500. TCRdb took the public reads, trimmed them with fastp at Q25, ran MiXCR for clone calling and kept in-frame beta chains. Under each unique CDR3 protein, matching rows form one entry showing the most common genes and DNA. Counted in this sample were 39,000 or so distinct CDR3 sequences; over 3.5% of them appeared once. The ten most abundant clones make up over 25% of the sample.

The sequences come from whole blood, collected in connection with sensitization to the hapten diphenylcyclopropenone (DPC). These TCRs come from a man aged 45-65 years with alopecia areata. Some clones in this sample may be carry-over from other donors' samples.

This clonotype was picked up many times. V usage is TRBV7-8 and J usage is TRBJ2-7; the match to TRBD2 covers 8 bases. With V trimmed by 1 base and J by 3 bases, 2 bases remained unmatched. Germline-derived CDR1 and CDR2 are SGHVS and FQNEAQ. This CDR3 has 14 amino acids. CDR3 in DNA: TGTGCCAGCAGCTTAGACGGGAGGGGCTACGAGCAGTACTTC. Translation: CASSLDGRGYEQYF.

This sequence joins TRBV5-1 and TRBJ1-5; D unresolved. This CDR3 contains 16 residues. Trimming shortened V by 0 bases and J by 4 bases, and 14 bases separated the two germline ends. Germline lookup yields CDR1 SGHRS and CDR2 YFSETQ. The CDR3 nucleotides read TGCGCCAGCAGCTTGGAGGCGTCGAACAGTAATCAGCCCCAGCATTTT. This encodes CASSLEASNSNQPQHF.

This clonotype has at least ten counts. V usage is TRBV29-1 and J usage is TRBJ2-3, with TRBD2 matching over 13 bases. The CDR3 spans 15 residues. Germline values: CDR1 SQVTM, CDR2 ANQGSEA. The trim removed 3 bases at V and 5 bases at J, leaving 5 bases unmatched. This chain's CDR3 is CSVDGTSGNLDTQYF. The DNA for the CDR3 is TGCAGCGTTGATGGGACTAGCGGGAATTTAGATACGCAGTATTTT.

This clonotype was observed at least ten times. The CDR3 nucleotides read TGTGCCAGCAGCTTAAATATGAGGGTGACAGATACGCAGTATTTT. Protein: CASSLNMRVTDTQYF. The chain combines TRBV7-6 with TRBJ2-3; D is perhaps TRBD2 (5 bases). The germline gives CDR1 SGHVS, CDR2 FNYEAQ. The V gene lost 2 bases and the J gene lost 3 bases, with 12 bases spanning the gap. The CDR3 runs 15 residues.

This clonotype was detected ten times or more. The J gene is TRBJ2-5, the V gene TRBV5-5; D is perhaps TRBD1 (6 bases). The CDR3 spans 15 residues. V was trimmed by 2 bases and J by 4 bases, leaving 15 bases between them. The germline V gene encodes CDR1 SGHKS and CDR2 YYEKEE (reference sequence). Here the CDR3 reads CASSFQEQGIETQYF. In DNA, the CDR3 is TGTGCCAGCAGCTTCCAGGAACAGGGTATAGAGACCCAGTACTTC.

This clonotype was found many times. The chain is built from TRBV5-4 and TRBJ1-1, with D possibly TRBD1 on 6 matching bases. V was clipped by 5 bases and J by 0 bases, with 8 bases between them. CDR3 size: 13 residues. Germline loops: CDR1 SGHNT, CDR2 YYREEE (reference sequence). CDR3 sequence (DNA): TGTGCCAGCAGGGGGGCTCTGAACACTGAAGCTTTCTTT. This codes for CASRGALNTEAFF.

The table lists this clonotype with many counts. V gene TRBV12-5 combines with J gene TRBJ2-1; TRBD1 or TRBD2 may be the D gene (6 bases each). Trimming pared 5 bases from V and 0 bases from J, leaving 14 bases between. Germline-derived CDR1 and CDR2 are LGHNT and FRNRAP. This CDR3 is 16 amino acids long. This chain's CDR3 is CASGAPGGSSYNEQFF. In nucleotides, the CDR3 is TGTGCTAGTGGTGCCCCCGGGGGCAGCTCCTACAATGAGCAGTTCTTC.

This clonotype was seen at least ten times. The chain uses TRBV6-1 and TRBJ2-1; 16 bases match TRBD2. The V gene end was trimmed by 4 bases and the J gene end by 8 bases; junction bases not matched to a gene: 5. This CDR3 has 16 residues. Germline values: CDR1 MNHNS, CDR2 SASEGT. The CDR3 sequence is CASSGPGTSGRDEQFF. CDR3 nucleotides: TGTGCCAGCAGTGGACCCGGGACTAGCGGGAGGGATGAGCAGTTCTTC.

This clonotype was seen only a few times. J is TRBJ1-6 and V is TRBV20-1; 8 bases line up with TRBD1. V lost 4 bases, J lost 0 bases, and 14 bases stayed unmatched. CDR1 DFQATT and CDR2 SNEGSKA come from the germline V gene (reference sequence). The CDR3 sequence is 19 residues long. The CDR3 region has the DNA TGCAGTGCTACAATTCGAACGTGGACAGGGAGCTCCTATAATTCACCCCTCCACTTT. Translating gives CSATIRTWTGSSYNSPLHF.

In this sample, this clonotype turned up many times. The V gene is TRBV27, the J gene TRBJ1-1; 7 nucleotides match TRBD1. CDR1 and CDR2 from the germline V gene are MNHEY and SMNVEV (reference sequence). This CDR3 has 14 amino acids. The J segment lost 4 bases and the V segment lost 4 bases, leaving 6 bases of the junction unmatched. The CDR3, as DNA: TGTGCCAGCAGTTCGTGGACAGGTCCCACTGAAGCTTTCTTT. It translates to CASSSWTGPTEAFF.

This clonotype was seen many times. DNA of the CDR3: TGTGCCAGCAGGAATCTTCAACAGGAGTACGAGCAGTACTTC. Translating gives CASRNLQQEYEQYF. This chain connects TRBV28 to TRBJ2-7; the D gene is possibly TRBD1 (5 bases). This CDR3 spans 14 amino acids. CDR1 and CDR2 (germline): MDHEN, SYDVKM. V was clipped by 6 bases and J by 4 bases, with 16 bases between them. Complete variable domain (other parts from reference TRBV28 and TRBJ2-7): DVKVTQSSRYLVKRTGEKVFLECVQDMDHENMFWYRQDPGLGLRLIYFSYDVKMKEKGDIPEGYSVSREKKERFSLILESASTNQTSMYLCASRNLQQEYEQYFGPGTRLTVT.

The sample holds many counts of this clonotype. The chain combines TRBV29-1 with TRBJ2-3; D is perhaps TRBD2 (6 bases). The V gene lost 5 bases and the J gene lost 2 bases, with 14 bases spanning the gap. The CDR3 covers 14 residues. Germline V gives CDR1 SQVTM, CDR2 ANQGSEA. CDR3 sequence (DNA): TGCAGCGTTCTTCGGGACTTACTCACAGATACGCAGTATTTT. Translation: CSVLRDLLTDTQYF.

At least ten counts were recorded for this clonotype. The chain recombines TRBV18 with TRBJ1-5; D is unclear. The CDR3 runs 14 residues. The germline V gene has CDR1 KGHSH and CDR2 LQKENI. V was cut by 1 base and J by 3 bases, with 7 bases left in between. CDR3 loop: CASSPQGNNQPQHF. In nucleotides, the CDR3 is TGTGCCAGCTCACCACAGGGAAACAATCAGCCCCAGCATTTT.

To note about this clonotype: This may be a read error, as it is one base from a much larger clone. The chain recombines TRBV2 with TRBJ2-3; 8 nucleotides align to TRBD2. Trimming took 4 bases from V and 0 from J; bases not matched to a gene: 3. CDR1 is SNHLY and CDR2 is FYNNEI in the germline V gene. This CDR3 spans 15 amino acids. As DNA, the CDR3 is TGTGCCAGCAGTGTTCCTAGCGGGAGCACAGATACGCAGTATTTT. It encodes CASSVPSGSTDTQYF.

This clonotype appeared many times. This chain uses TRBV5-1 with TRBJ2-7; the D gene is possibly TRBD1 (7 bases). The germline gives CDR1 SGHRS, CDR2 YFSETQ. The CDR3 runs 16 residues. V was pared by 0 bases and J by 6 bases, with 19 bases between. CDR3 coding DNA: TGCGCCAGCAGCTTGGCCGAGGGGGCTTTGGGGGGCGAGCAGTACTTC. Its translation: CASSLAEGALGGEQYF.

This clonotype has a count of ten or more. The chain carries TRBV19 and TRBJ1-5, with 7 bases identical to TRBD1. The CDR3 totals 14 residues. Germline CDR1 is LNHDA and CDR2 is SQIVND (reference sequence). J lost 7 bases, V lost 4 bases, and 7 bases had no gene match. For the CDR3, the DNA is TGTGCCAGTAGTACGACAGGGTGGAAACAGCCCCAGCATTTT. Amino acid sequence: CASSTTGWKQPQHF.

This clonotype was seen repeatedly, ten times or more. This chain links TRBV4-2 with TRBJ2-7, with 7 bases fitting TRBD2. The CDR3 has 15 residues. Losses at the gene ends were 4 bases for V and 0 bases for J; bases not matched to a gene: 6. Germline CDR1 reads LGHNA; CDR2 reads YNFKEQ. This CDR3 is CASSRLAESSYEQYF. The CDR3 bases are TGTGCCAGCAGCCGGCTAGCGGAAAGCTCCTACGAGCAGTACTTC.

This clonotype has a count of ten or more. The chain combines TRBV7-9 with TRBJ2-7, with D perhaps matching TRBD1 or TRBD2 (6 bases each). V lost 2 bases, J lost 7 bases, and 12 bases lay in between. Germline lookup yields CDR1 SEHNR and CDR2 FQNEAQ (reference sequence). The CDR3 contains 13 residues. The CDR3 nucleotides are TGTGCCAGCAGCTTATCGGGGGCGCGAGAGCAGTACTTC. Translating it yields CASSLSGAREQYF.

This clonotype was detected ten times or more. This chain links TRBV11-2 with TRBJ2-5; 11 nucleotides line up with TRBD2. This CDR3 contains 15 residues. Trimming removed 5 bases from V and 2 bases from J; junction bases left unmatched: 4. The germline gives CDR1 SGHAT, CDR2 FQNNGV. CDR3 nucleotide sequence: TGTGCCAGCAGCCTGGGACTAGCGGAACAAGAGACCCAGTACTTC. This encodes CASSLGLAEQETQYF. Combining the CDR3 with reference TRBV11-2 and TRBJ2-5 gives the whole variable domain EAGVAQSPRYKIIEKRQSVAFWCNPISGHATLYWYQQILGQGPKLLIQFQNNGVVDDSQLPKDRFSAERLKGVDSTLKIQPAKLEDSAVYLCASSLGLAEQETQYFGPGTRLLVL.

This clonotype came up many times. This chain links TRBV5-5 with TRBJ2-1, with D possibly matching TRBD1 (6 bases). The CDR3 loop spans 14 amino acids. Between the trimmed V and J ends, which lost 0 bases and 8 bases, there was a span of 12 bases. Germline-derived CDR1 and CDR2 are SGHKS and YYEKEE (reference sequence). CDR3 region: CASSLGQGIDEQFF. DNA for the CDR3: TGTGCCAGCAGCTTGGGGCAGGGGATTGATGAGCAGTTCTTC.

This clonotype was detected ten times or more. An end of the junction differs from the germline gene, which may be a read error. This rearrangement joins TRBV28 to TRBJ1-3, with 8 bases aligning to TRBD1. Looked up from germline, CDR1 is MDHEN and CDR2 is SYDVKM. The CDR3 is made up of 11 amino acids. CDR3 protein: CASSPGTGRNF. In DNA form, the CDR3 reads TGTGCCAGCAGTCCTGGGACAGGTCGGAATTTT.

As for this clonotype: Just one base apart from a much larger clone, this may be a read error. The rearrangement joins TRBV6-6 to TRBJ2-7; D gene uncertain. CDR1 MNHNY and CDR2 SVGAGI come from the germline V gene (reference sequence). This CDR3 is 11 amino acids long. This chain's CDR3 is CASSYSCEQYF. In DNA form, the CDR3 reads TGTGCCAGCAGTTACTCCTGCGAGCAGTACTTC.

In this sample, this clonotype turned up many times. This chain joins TRBV6-6 and TRBJ1-3; no firm D call. Germline CDR1 and CDR2: MNHNY and SVGAGI (reference sequence). The CDR3 loop spans 15 amino acids. The germline V and J ends were trimmed by 0 bases and 0 bases, with 6 bases remaining between them. In DNA form, the CDR3 reads TGTGCCAGCAGTTACTCGCCGCACTCTGGAAACACCATATATTTT. The encoded protein is CASSYSPHSGNTIYF.

This clonotype appeared many times. V is TRBV15 and J is TRBJ2-1; D not resolved. The CDR3 is 13 amino acids. Germline CDR1 reads LNHNV; CDR2 reads YYDKDF (reference sequence). Trimming removed 5 bases from V and 4 bases from J, with 9 bases in between. The chain's CDR3 is CATSAGQYNEQFF. The CDR3 nucleotides are TGTGCCACCAGCGCCGGCCAATACAATGAGCAGTTCTTC.

This clonotype was observed many times. The CDR3 coding sequence is TGTGCCAGCGGGGAAGGGGTTGGCGTGCGCAATTCACCCCTCCACTTT. Amino acid sequence: CASGEGVGVRNSPLHF. The rearrangement uses TRBV2 and TRBJ1-6; TRBD1 might be the D (5 bases). The germline CDR1 and CDR2 sequences are SNHLY and FYNNEI. Trimming cost V 8 bases and J 7 bases, with 21 bases left between them. CDR3 size: 16 residues.